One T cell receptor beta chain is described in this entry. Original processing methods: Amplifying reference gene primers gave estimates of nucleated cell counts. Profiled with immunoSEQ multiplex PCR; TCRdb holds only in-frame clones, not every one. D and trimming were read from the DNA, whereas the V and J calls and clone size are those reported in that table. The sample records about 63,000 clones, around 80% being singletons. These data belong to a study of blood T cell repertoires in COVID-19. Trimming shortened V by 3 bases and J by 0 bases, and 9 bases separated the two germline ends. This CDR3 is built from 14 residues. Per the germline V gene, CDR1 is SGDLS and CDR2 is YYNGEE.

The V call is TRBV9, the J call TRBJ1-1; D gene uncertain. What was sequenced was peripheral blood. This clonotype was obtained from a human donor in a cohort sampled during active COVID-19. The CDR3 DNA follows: TGTGCCAGCAGCGAGCTCAGCGTGAACACTGAAGCTTTCTTT. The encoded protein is CASSELSVNTEAFF.